Listed here are 3 T cell receptor beta chains from one sample, sequenced in a study of CD8 T cells in Susac syndrome (dated by TCRdb to the late 2010s). Receptor libraries were prepared by the immunoSEQ multiplex PCR assay. RNA was extracted with the RNeasy kit and 0.5 to 1 ug was reverse transcribed using random hexamers. TCRdb trimmed the raw reads at Q25, called clones with MiXCR and kept productive beta chains. Under each unique CDR3 protein, matching rows form one entry showing the most common genes and DNA. Here the sample has around 120,000 distinct CDR3 sequences; 85% to 95% occur a single time. In total, the top ten clones hold approximately 0.093% of the sample. Material: CD4+ T cells from PBMCs. These receptors originate from a human donor with multiple sclerosis.

This clonotype appeared a single time. V gene TRBV5-1 combines with J gene TRBJ1-1; D possibly corresponds to TRBD1 (5 bases). Trimming took 3 bases from V and 1 from J, leaving 10 bases between them. The V gene's germline CDR1 is SGHRS and CDR2 YFSETQ. There are 14 residues in the CDR3. In nucleotides, the CDR3 is TGCGCCAGCAGCTGGACGACAGCGAACACTGAAGCTTTCTTT. It yields the protein CASSWTTANTEAFF.

The chain has TRBV20-1 and TRBJ1-5, with TRBD1 as a possible D gene (5 bases). Germline CDR1 reads DFQATT; CDR2 reads SNEGSKA (reference sequence). V dropped 6 bases and J dropped 0 bases, with 24 bases sitting between them. CDR3 length equals 18 residues. This CDR3 reads CSALDILERGYSNQPQHF. The CDR3 nucleotides are TGCAGTGCCCTGGACATCCTCGAGAGGGGATATAGCAATCAGCCCCAGCATTTT.

This clonotype was found once. DNA for the CDR3: TGCAGCGTGCGGGCAGAGGCGGACACTGAAGCTTTCTTT. This translates into CSVRAEADTEAFF. The J gene is TRBJ1-1, the V gene TRBV29-1, with D unclear. The CDR3 loop spans 13 amino acids. CDR1 is SQVTM and CDR2 is ANQGSEA in the germline V gene. The V end lost 6 bases, the J end lost 3 bases, and 14 bases lay between the germline ends.